Below are 19 T cell receptor beta chains sequenced from a single sample in a study of shared clonotypes between healthy human individuals. CD45RO-negative, CCR7-positively selected cells formed the naive CD8 fraction, excluding terminally differentiated effector memory CD45RA+ cells. Clones were sequenced by immunoSEQ multiplex PCR, and TCRdb holds only the in-frame ones, with some missing. The repertoire includes around 1,900,000 clones, just under 95% of them detected once, and around 1.7% sits in the top ten. Material: naive CD8+ T cells from PBMCs. All receptors come from a man between 18 and 35 years old in good health. Some clones in this sample may be carry-over from other donors' samples.

The chain recombines TRBV20-1 with TRBJ1-2; D call uncertain. Germline V gene lookup returns CDR1 DFQATT and CDR2 SNEGSKA (reference sequence). The CDR3 spans 8 residues. The CDR3 reads CGAAGYTF. The CDR3 DNA reads TGCGGAGCTGCGGGCTACACCTTC.

The chain recombines TRBV7-8 with TRBJ2-5; 8 nucleotides match TRBD2. This CDR3 contains 17 residues. Germline-derived CDR1 and CDR2 are SGHVS and FQNEAQ. After removal of 1 base from V and 4 bases from J, the junction contained 11 bases not matched to a gene. The chain's CDR3 is CASSLEALLTSGETQYF. In DNA, the CDR3 is TGTGCCAGCAGCTTAGAAGCACTTCTTACTAGCGGAGAGACCCAGTACTTC. The variable domain in full, with the rest retrieved from reference TRBV7-8 and TRBJ2-5, is GAGVSQSPRYKVAKRGQDVALRCDPISGHVSLFWYQQALGQGPEFLTYFQNEAQLDKSGLPSDRFFAERPEGSVSTLKIQRTQQEDSAVYLCASSLEALLTSGETQYFGPGTRLLVL.

The genes are TRBV6-6 and TRBJ1-1; 7 bases align to TRBD1. The V and J ends lost 7 bases and 3 bases, in that order; junction bases with no gene match: 8. In germline, CDR1 is MNHNY, CDR2 SVGAGI (reference sequence). CDR3 length equals 14 residues. DNA of the CDR3: TGTGCCAGCACTCAGGGGGGGCAGTACACTGAAGCTTTCTTT. This encodes CASTQGGQYTEAFF.

The chain has TRBV14 and TRBJ1-1; weak D call: TRBD1 (5 bases). The germline V gene has CDR1 SGHDN and CDR2 FVKESK. The V gene lost 0 bases and the J gene lost 10 bases, with 12 bases spanning the gap. This CDR3 spans 13 amino acids. Here the CDR3 DNA reads TGTGCCAGCAGCCAAGATCGAGGGACCGTAGCTTTCTTT. This encodes CASSQDRGTVAFF.

On this clone: This sample also contains other DNA sequences that code for the same CDR3. This chain uses TRBV9 with TRBJ2-2; D is uncertain. From germline, CDR1 is SGDLS and CDR2 YYNGEE. V was shortened by 4 bases and J by 3 bases, with 4 bases between the two germline ends. The CDR3 spans 12 residues. This chain's CDR3 is CASSPYTGELFF. DNA of the CDR3: TGTGCCAGCAGCCCTTACACCGGGGAGCTGTTTTTT.

This clone has a single count. This chain links TRBV13 with TRBJ2-3; D is perhaps TRBD2 (6 bases). Germline V gene data show CDR1 as PRHDT and CDR2 as FYEKMQ (reference sequence). The CDR3 extends over 15 amino acids. Trimming removed 5 bases from V and 0 bases from J, with 12 bases in between. For the CDR3, the DNA is TGTGCCAGCAGCGCCGGGACTGCAAGCACAGATACGCAGTATTTT. It translates to CASSAGTASTDTQYF.

The V and J genes are TRBV4-3 and TRBJ1-1; D is unclear. There are 14 residues in the CDR3. Germline V gene lookup returns CDR1 LGHNA and CDR2 YSLEER. The V end lost 0 bases, the J end lost 9 bases, and 14 bases lay between the germline ends. The CDR3 here is CASSQESLSYKAFF. CDR3 nucleotide sequence: TGCGCCAGCAGCCAAGAGTCCTTATCTTACAAAGCTTTCTTT.

About this clone itself: This specimen includes other DNA sequences encoding the same CDR3. The chain is built from TRBV2 and TRBJ2-1; 8 nucleotides line up with TRBD1. The CDR3 consists of 15 residues. With 6 bases clipped from V and 0 bases from J, the junction kept 4 bases outside the gene matches. Per germline, CDR1 SNHLY and CDR2 FYNNEI. This CDR3 reads CASSGTGGSYNEQFF. The CDR3 nucleotides read TGTGCCAGCAGCGGTACAGGGGGCTCCTACAATGAGCAGTTCTTC.

This sequence joins TRBV5-1 and TRBJ2-7; D gene unclear. The V end lost 0 bases, the J end lost 2 bases, and 12 bases lay between the germline ends. The CDR3 runs to 15 residues. Germline loops: CDR1 SGHRS, CDR2 YFSETQ. CDR3 sequence: CASSLAPSAPYEQYF. The CDR3 DNA sequence: TGCGCCAGCAGCTTGGCCCCAAGCGCCCCCTACGAGCAGTACTTC.

With regard to this clone: The sample contains more than one DNA sequence encoding this CDR3. This sequence joins TRBV27 and TRBJ2-1; 7 bases are a match to TRBD1. The CDR3 extends over 14 amino acids. V gave up 6 bases and J gave up 4 bases; unmatched junction bases: 6. Germline-derived CDR1 and CDR2 are MNHEY and SMNVEV (reference sequence). This CDR3 reads CASSWGTEYNEQFF. In nucleotides, the CDR3 is TGTGCCAGCAGCTGGGGGACAGAATACAATGAGCAGTTCTTC.

V gene TRBV6-1 combines with J gene TRBJ2-7; D ambiguous. This CDR3 spans 13 amino acids. Trimming cost V 3 bases and J 6 bases, with 12 bases left between them. CDR1 and CDR2 from the germline V gene are MNHNS and SASEGT. CDR3 protein: CASSDVMGSEQYF. In DNA, the CDR3 is TGTGCCAGCAGTGATGTTATGGGTAGCGAGCAGTACTTC.

In this sample, this clone turned up many times. This same CDR3 is encoded by further DNA sequences in the sample. The rearrangement joins TRBV5-5 to TRBJ2-7; the match to TRBD2 covers 10 bases. The CDR3 covers 17 residues. The trim removed 0 bases at V and 0 bases at J, leaving 6 bases unmatched. Germline V gives CDR1 SGHKS, CDR2 YYEKEE (reference sequence). The CDR3 DNA reads TGTGCCAGCAGCTTGGGCTTAGCGGGAGGCCCCTCCTACGAGCAGTACTTC. Translation gives CASSLGLAGGPSYEQYF.

V is TRBV9 and J is TRBJ2-6, with a possible D match to TRBD1 (5 bases). V was shortened by 3 bases and J by 0 bases, with 10 bases between the two germline ends. The CDR3 length is 16 residues. CDR1 is SGDLS, CDR2 YYNGEE, per germline. CDR3 nucleotide sequence: TGTGCCAGCAGCGCGGACAAGAACTCTGGGGCCAACGTCCTGACTTTC. Translation: CASSADKNSGANVLTF.

The V and J genes are TRBV27 and TRBJ2-2; D is unresolved. V lost 2 bases and J lost 6, with 7 bases in between. The CDR3 totals 13 residues. CDR1 MNHEY and CDR2 SMNVEV come from the germline V gene (reference sequence). CDR3 amino acids: CASSLGFPGELFF. CDR3 DNA sequence: TGTGCCAGCAGTTTAGGTTTTCCCGGGGAGCTGTTTTTT.

This chain uses TRBV6-6 with TRBJ1-1; D call uncertain. This CDR3 has 11 residues. CDR1 MNHNY and CDR2 SVGAGI come from the germline V gene (reference sequence). The V end was cut by 7 bases, the J end by 6 bases, with 9 bases between. CDR3 coding DNA: TGTGCCAGCATTTTATTCCCTGAAGCTTTCTTT. This encodes CASILFPEAFF.

V and J are TRBV4-1 and TRBJ2-7; a possible D gene is TRBD2 (6 bases). The CDR3 consists of 16 residues. Germline CDR1 reads MGHRA; CDR2 reads YSYEKL. V lost 1 base to trimming and J lost 2 bases, with 15 bases between them. This CDR3 is CASSQVGAGPTYEQYF. CDR3 nucleotides: TGCGCCAGCAGCCAAGTCGGGGCGGGACCTACCTACGAGCAGTACTTC.

The J gene is TRBJ2-2, the V gene TRBV28, with TRBD1 matching over 9 bases. J gave up 3 bases and V 4 bases, and 9 bases lay outside the gene matches. Germline assignment: CDR1 MDHEN and CDR2 SYDVKM. This CDR3 comprises 17 residues. Written as DNA, the CDR3 is TGTGCCAGCAGTTCCCTATCGGGACAGGGACACACCGGGGAGCTGTTTTTT. The encoded protein is CASSSLSGQGHTGELFF.

In the case of this clone: The sample holds other DNA sequences that translate to the same CDR3. The V and J genes are TRBV29-1 and TRBJ2-7; 8 positions match TRBD1. The germline V gene has CDR1 SQVTM and CDR2 ANQGSEA. This CDR3 is built from 13 residues. V trimming: 4 bases; J trimming: 2 bases; junction bases outside the gene matches: 4. CDR3 amino acids: CSVVGTGPYEQYF. CDR3 nucleotides: TGCAGCGTTGTCGGGACAGGCCCCTACGAGCAGTACTTC.

This clone was seen only once. CDR3 sequence (DNA): TGTGCCAGCCAAGGACAGCTTAATCCCTACGAGCAGTACTTC. Protein sequence: CASQGQLNPYEQYF. The rearrangement links TRBV25-1 to TRBJ2-7, with D maybe TRBD1 (6 bases). The CDR3 spans 14 residues. The ends were cut back, 8 bases at V and 2 bases at J, with 16 bases in the middle. From germline, CDR1 is MGHDK and CDR2 SYGVNS.